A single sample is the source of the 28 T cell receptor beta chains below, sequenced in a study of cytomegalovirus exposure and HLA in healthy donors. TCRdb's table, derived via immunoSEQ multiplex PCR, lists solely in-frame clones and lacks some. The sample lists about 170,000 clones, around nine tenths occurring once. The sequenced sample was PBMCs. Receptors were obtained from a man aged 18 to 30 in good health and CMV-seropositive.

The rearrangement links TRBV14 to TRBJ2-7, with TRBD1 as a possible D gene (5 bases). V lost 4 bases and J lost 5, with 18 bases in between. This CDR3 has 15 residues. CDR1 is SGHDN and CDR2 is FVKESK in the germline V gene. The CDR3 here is CASSLPGTGGDEQYF. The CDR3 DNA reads TGTGCCAGCAGCCTCCCCGGTACAGGCGGCGACGAGCAGTACTTC.

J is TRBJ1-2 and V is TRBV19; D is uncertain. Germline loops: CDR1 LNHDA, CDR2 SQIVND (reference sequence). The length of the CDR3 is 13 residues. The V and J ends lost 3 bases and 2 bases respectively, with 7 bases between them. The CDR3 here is CASSIPQNYGYTF. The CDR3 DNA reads TGTGCCAGTAGTATCCCACAGAACTATGGCTACACCTTC.

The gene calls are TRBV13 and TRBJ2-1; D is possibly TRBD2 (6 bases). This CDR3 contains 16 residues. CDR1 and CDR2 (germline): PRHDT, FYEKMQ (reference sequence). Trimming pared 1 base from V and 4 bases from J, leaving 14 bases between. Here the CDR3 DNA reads TGTGCCAGCAGCTTAGCTGCGGGGCTCAATTACAATGAGCAGTTCTTC. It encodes CASSLAAGLNYNEQFF.

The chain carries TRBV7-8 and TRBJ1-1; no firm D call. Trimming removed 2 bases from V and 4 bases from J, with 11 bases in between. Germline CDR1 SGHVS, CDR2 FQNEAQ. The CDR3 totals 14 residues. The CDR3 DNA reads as TGTGCCAGCAGCTTACAGTGGAGTGGCACTGAAGCTTTCTTT. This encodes CASSLQWSGTEAFF.

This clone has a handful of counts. CDR3 protein: CASSATGQSYGYTF. Here the CDR3 DNA reads TGTGCCAGCAGCGCAACCGGACAGTCCTATGGCTACACCTTC. The gene calls are TRBV7-8 and TRBJ1-2; perhaps TRBD1 as D (6 bases). V lost 5 bases and J lost 4, with 14 bases in between. The CDR3 runs to 14 residues. Germline CDR1 SGHVS, CDR2 FQNEAQ.

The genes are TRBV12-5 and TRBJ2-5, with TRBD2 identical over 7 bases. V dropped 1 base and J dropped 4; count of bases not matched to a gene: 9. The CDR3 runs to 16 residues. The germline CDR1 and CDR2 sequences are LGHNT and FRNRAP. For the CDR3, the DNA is TGTGCTAGTGGTTTGGCCTCCCGGGGGGTCGGAGAGACCCAGTACTTC. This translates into CASGLASRGVGETQYF.

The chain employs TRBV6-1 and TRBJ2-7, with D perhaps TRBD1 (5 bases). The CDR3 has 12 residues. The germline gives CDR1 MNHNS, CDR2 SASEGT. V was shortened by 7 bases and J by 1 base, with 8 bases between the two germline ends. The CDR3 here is CASTDRSYEQYF. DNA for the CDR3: TGTGCCAGCACCGACAGATCCTACGAGCAGTACTTC.

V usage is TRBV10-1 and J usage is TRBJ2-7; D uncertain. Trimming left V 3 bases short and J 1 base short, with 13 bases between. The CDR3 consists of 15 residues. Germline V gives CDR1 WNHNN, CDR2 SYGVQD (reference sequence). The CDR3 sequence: CASSDRSTVSYEQYF. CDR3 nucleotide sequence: TGCGCCAGCAGTGACAGGTCTACAGTTTCCTACGAGCAGTACTTC.

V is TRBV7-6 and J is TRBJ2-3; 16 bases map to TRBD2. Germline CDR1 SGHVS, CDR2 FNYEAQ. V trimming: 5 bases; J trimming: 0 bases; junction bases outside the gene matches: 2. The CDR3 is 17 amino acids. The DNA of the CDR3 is TGTGCCAGCAGCCGGGGACTAGCGGGAGGGAGCACAGATACGCAGTATTTT. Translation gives CASSRGLAGGSTDTQYF.

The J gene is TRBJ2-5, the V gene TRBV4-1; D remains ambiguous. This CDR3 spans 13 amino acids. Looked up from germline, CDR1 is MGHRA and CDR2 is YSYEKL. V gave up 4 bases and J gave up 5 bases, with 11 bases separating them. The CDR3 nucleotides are TGCGCCAGCAGCCGGTCCCAGGTGGAGACCCAGTACTTC. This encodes CASSRSQVETQYF.

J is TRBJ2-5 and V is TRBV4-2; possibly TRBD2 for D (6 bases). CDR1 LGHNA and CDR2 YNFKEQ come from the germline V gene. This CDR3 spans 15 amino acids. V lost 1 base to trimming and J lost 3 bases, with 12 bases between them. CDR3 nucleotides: TGTGCCAGCAGCCAAGGTGGGACTGGAGAAGAGACCCAGTACTTC. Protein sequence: CASSQGGTGEETQYF.

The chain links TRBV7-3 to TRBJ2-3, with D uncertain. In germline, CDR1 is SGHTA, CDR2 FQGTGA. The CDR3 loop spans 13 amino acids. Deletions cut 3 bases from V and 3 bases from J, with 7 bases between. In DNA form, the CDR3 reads TGTGCCAGCAGCTTTACGCGGACAGATACGCAGTATTTT. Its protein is CASSFTRTDTQYF. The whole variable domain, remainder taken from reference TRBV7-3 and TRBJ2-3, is GAGVSQTPSNKVTEKGKYVELRCDPISGHTALYWYRQSLGQGPEFLIYFQGTGAADDSGLPNDRFFAVRPEGSVSTLKIQRTERGDSAVYLCASSFTRTDTQYFGPGTRLTVL.

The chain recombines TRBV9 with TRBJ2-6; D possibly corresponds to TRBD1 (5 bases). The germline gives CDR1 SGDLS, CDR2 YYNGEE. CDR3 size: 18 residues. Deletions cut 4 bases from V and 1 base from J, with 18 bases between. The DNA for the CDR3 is TGTGCCAGCAGCTCCCAGGGAACAGTTTATTCTGGGGCCAACGTCCTGACTTTC. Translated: CASSSQGTVYSGANVLTF.

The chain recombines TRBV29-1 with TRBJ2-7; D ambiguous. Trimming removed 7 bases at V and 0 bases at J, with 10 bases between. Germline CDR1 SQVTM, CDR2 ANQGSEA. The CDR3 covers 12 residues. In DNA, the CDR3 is TGCAGCGCGATCGGTGACTCCTACGAGCAGTACTTC. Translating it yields CSAIGDSYEQYF.

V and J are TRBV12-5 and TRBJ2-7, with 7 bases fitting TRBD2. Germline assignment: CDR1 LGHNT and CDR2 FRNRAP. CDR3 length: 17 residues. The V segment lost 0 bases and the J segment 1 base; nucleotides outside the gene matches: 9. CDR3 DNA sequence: TGTGCTAGTGGTTTGGTCCCCCTAGCGGCTAGTTCCTACGAGCAGTACTTC. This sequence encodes CASGLVPLAASSYEQYF.

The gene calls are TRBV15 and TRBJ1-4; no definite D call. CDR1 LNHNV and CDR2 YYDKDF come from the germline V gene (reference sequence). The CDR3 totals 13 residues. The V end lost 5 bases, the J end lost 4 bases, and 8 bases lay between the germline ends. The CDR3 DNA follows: TGTGCCACCAGCGCCAGTCTTAATGAAAAACTGTTTTTT. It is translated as CATSASLNEKLFF. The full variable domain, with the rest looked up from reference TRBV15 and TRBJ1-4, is DAMVIQNPRYQVTQFGKPVTLSCSQTLNHNVMYWYQQKSSQAPKLLFHYYDKDFNNEADTPDNFQSRRPNTSFCFLDIRSPGLGDTAMYLCATSASLNEKLFFGSGTQLSVL.

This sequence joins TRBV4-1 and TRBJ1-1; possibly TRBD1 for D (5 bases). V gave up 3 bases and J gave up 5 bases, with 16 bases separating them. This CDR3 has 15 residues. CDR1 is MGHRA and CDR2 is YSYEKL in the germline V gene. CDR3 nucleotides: TGCGCCAGCAGCCAGAACGAAAACAGGCGGACTGAAGCTTTCTTT. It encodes CASSQNENRRTEAFF.

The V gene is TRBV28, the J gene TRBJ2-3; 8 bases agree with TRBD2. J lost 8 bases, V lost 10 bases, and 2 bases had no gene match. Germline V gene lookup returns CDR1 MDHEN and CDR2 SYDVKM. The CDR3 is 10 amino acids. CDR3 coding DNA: TGTGCCACGGGGGGGGGTACGCAGTATTTT. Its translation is CATGGGTQYF.

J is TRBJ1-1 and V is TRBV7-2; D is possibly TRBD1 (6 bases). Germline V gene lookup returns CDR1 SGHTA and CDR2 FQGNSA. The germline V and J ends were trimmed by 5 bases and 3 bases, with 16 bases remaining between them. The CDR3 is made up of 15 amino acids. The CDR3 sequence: CASSVDSGGHTEAFF. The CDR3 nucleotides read TGTGCCAGCAGCGTGGACAGTGGCGGGCACACTGAAGCTTTCTTT.

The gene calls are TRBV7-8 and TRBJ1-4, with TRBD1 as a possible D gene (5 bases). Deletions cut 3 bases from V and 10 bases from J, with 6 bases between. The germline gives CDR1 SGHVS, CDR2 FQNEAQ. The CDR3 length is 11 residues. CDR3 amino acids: CASSFQGKLFF. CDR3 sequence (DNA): TGTGCCAGCAGCTTCCAGGGAAAACTGTTTTTT.

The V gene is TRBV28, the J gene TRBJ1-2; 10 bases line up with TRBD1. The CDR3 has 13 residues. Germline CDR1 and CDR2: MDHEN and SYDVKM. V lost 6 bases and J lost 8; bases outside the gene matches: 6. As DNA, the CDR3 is TGTGCCAGCAGGATAGGACAGGGGGACGGCTACACCTTC. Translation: CASRIGQGDGYTF.

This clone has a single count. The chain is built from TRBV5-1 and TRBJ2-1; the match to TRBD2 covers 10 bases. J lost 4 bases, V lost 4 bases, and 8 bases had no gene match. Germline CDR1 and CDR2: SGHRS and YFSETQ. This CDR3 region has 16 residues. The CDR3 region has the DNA TGCGCCAGCAGCCCCGGAGCGGGAGGGATTTACAATGAGCAGTTCTTC. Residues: CASSPGAGGIYNEQFF.

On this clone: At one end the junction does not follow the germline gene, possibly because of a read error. The DNA for the CDR3 is TGTGCTAGCAGCCGCGCGAGGACCGGGGAGCTGTTTTTT. This sequence encodes CASSRARTGELFF. This chain connects TRBV7-7 to TRBJ2-2; D unresolved. The CDR3 is 13 amino acids. Germline loops: CDR1 SSHAT, CDR2 FNYEAQ (reference sequence).

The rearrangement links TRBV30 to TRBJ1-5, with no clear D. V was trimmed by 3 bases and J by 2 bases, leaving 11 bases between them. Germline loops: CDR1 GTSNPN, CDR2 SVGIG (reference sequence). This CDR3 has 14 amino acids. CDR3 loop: CAWRAPEGNQPQHF. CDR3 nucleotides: TGTGCCTGGAGGGCCCCCGAGGGCAATCAGCCCCAGCATTTT.

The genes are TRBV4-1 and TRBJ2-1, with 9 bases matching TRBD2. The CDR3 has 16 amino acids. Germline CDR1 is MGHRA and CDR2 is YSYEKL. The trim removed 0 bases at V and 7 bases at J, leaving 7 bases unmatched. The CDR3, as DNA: TGCGCCAGCAGCCAAGATCCGGGTACTAGCGGGAATGAGCAGTTCTTC. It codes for CASSQDPGTSGNEQFF.

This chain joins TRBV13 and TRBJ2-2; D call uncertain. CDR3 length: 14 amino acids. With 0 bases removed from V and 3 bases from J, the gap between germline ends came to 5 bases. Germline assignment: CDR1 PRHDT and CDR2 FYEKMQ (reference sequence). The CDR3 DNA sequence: TGTGCCAGCAGCTTAGGCCGGTACACCGGGGAGCTGTTTTTT. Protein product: CASSLGRYTGELFF.

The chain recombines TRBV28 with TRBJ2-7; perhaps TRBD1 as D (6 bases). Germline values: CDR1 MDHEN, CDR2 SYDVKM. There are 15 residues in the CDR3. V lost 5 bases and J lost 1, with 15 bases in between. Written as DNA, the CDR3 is TGTGCCAGCAGTCCCGCGACAGGACTGTCCTACGAGCAGTACTTC. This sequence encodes CASSPATGLSYEQYF.

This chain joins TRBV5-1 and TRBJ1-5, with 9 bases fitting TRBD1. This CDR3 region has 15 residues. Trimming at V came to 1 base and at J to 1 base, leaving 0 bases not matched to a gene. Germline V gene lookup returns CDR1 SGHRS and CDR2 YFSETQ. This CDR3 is CASSLTGGSNQPQHF. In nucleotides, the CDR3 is TGCGCCAGCAGCTTGACAGGGGGCAGCAATCAGCCCCAGCATTTT.